This is a list of T cell receptor beta chains from one sample in a study of blood T cell repertoires in COVID-19. Using immunoSEQ multiplex PCR, the repertoire was profiled, and TCRdb retains in-frame clones only, with some absent. The table records 300,000 to 400,000 clones, roughly 90% of them present only once. Source material: peripheral blood. The receptors come from a woman aged 70 to 79 with COVID-19, enrolled during active disease. Each CDR3 is given with its conserved first and last residue. The D gene is left open where the match is weak. For some rows the clone size is stated as once, few or many, or as a class when expanded; others skip it.

CDR3aa	CDR3nt	d_gene	abundance	v_gene	j_gene
CSVMGTYEQYF	TGCAGTGTGATGGGGACATACGAGCAGTACTTC	NA	NA	TRBV20-1	TRBJ2-7
CASTPGRTAAITDTQYF	TGTGCCAGCACCCCGGGAAGGACGGCCGCCATCACAGATACGCAGTATTTT	NA	few	TRBV7-9	TRBJ2-3
CASGGARSDTQYF	TGTGCCAGCGGGGGGGCGAGGTCAGATACGCAGTATTTT	NA	NA	TRBV7-2	TRBJ2-3
CASSLGPVNTEAFF	TGTGCCAGCAGCTTAGGTCCGGTGAACACTGAAGCTTTCTTT	NA	NA	TRBV7-9	TRBJ1-1
CASSFGEEAFF	TGCGCCAGCAGCTTTGGGGAGGAAGCTTTCTTT	NA	NA	TRBV5-1	TRBJ1-1
CASSPLEFSYEQYF	TGTGCCAGCAGCCCCTTGGAGTTCTCCTACGAGCAGTACTTC	NA	NA	TRBV7-9	TRBJ2-7
CASKEGGEVNTEAFF	TGCGCCAGCAAAGAAGGAGGGGAAGTGAACACTGAAGCTTTCTTT	NA	NA	TRBV5-1	TRBJ1-1
CASSIDDRGSYEQYF	TGTGCCAGTAGTATAGACGACAGGGGTTCCTACGAGCAGTACTTC	TRBD1	NA	TRBV19	TRBJ2-7
CASSVGGGTGEKLFF	TGTGCCAGCAGCGTAGGGGGAGGGACTGGGGAAAAACTGTTTTTT	NA	NA	TRBV9	TRBJ1-4
CASSIVQDNQPQHF	TGTGCCAGTAGTATAGTACAGGACAATCAGCCCCAGCATTTT	NA	NA	TRBV19	TRBJ1-5
CAWSTSGVGNTIYF	TGTGCCTGGAGTACATCAGGGGTAGGAAACACCATATATTTT	NA	NA	TRBV30	TRBJ1-3
CASSLYLAGGPHEQYF	TGTGCCAGCAGTCTCTATCTAGCGGGGGGGCCCCACGAGCAGTACTTC	TRBD2	NA	TRBV28	TRBJ2-7
CASSIALMNTEAFF	TGTGCCAGTAGTATAGCACTGATGAACACTGAAGCTTTCTTT	NA	NA	TRBV19	TRBJ1-1
CASSGHLNTEAFF	TGTGCCAGTAGTGGGCACCTGAACACTGAAGCTTTCTTT	NA	NA	TRBV19	TRBJ1-1
CASSQVVRGLPAHTDTQYF	TGTGCCAGCAGCCAAGTAGTCAGGGGGCTACCAGCCCACACAGATACGCAGTATTTT	TRBD1	NA	TRBV14	TRBJ2-3
CASSGALAGGRNEQFF	TGTGCCAGCAGCGGGGCACTAGCGGGGGGGCGGAATGAGCAGTTCTTC	TRBD2	NA	TRBV7-2	TRBJ2-1
CASSPARDRGNYGYTF	TGTGCCAGCAGCCCAGCCCGGGACAGGGGCAACTATGGCTACACCTTC	TRBD1	NA	TRBV7-2	TRBJ1-2
CAITFSGGQDSTDTQYF	TGTGCCATCACATTTAGCGGGGGCCAAGATAGCACAGATACGCAGTATTTT	TRBD2	NA	TRBV10-3	TRBJ2-3
CASNGDNSYEQYF	TGCGCCAGCAACGGGGACAACTCCTACGAGCAGTACTTC	NA	NA	TRBV5-1	TRBJ2-7
CASSFLTGEAFF	TGTGCCAGCAGCTTCCTGACAGGGGAAGCTTTCTTT	TRBD1	NA	TRBV7-2	TRBJ1-1
CATRRGPGETQYF	TGTGCCACCCGACGGGGTCCGGGGGAGACCCAGTACTTC	NA	NA	TRBV24-1	TRBJ2-5
CATSDLAANQPQHF	TGTGCCACCAGTGATTTGGCAGCGAATCAGCCCCAGCATTTT	NA	NA	TRBV24-1	TRBJ1-5
CASSRTDGGQYF	TGTGCCAGCAGCCGGACAGATGGAGGGCAGTACTTC	NA	NA	TRBV3-1/TRBV3-2	TRBJ2-7
CASSPIRGSNYGYTF	TGTGCCAGCAGCCCTATTAGGGGAAGTAACTATGGCTACACCTTC	NA	NA	TRBV14	TRBJ1-2
CASSHQGTGGYEQYF	TGTGCCAGCAGCCACCAGGGGACAGGGGGCTACGAGCAGTACTTC	TRBD1	NA	TRBV5-4	TRBJ2-7
CSVDDREEGGYTF	TGCAGCGTTGATGACAGGGAAGAAGGTGGCTACACCTTC	TRBD1	NA	TRBV29-1	TRBJ1-2
CASRRATNEKLFF	TGTGCCAGCCGCAGGGCAACTAATGAAAAACTGTTTTTT	NA	NA	TRBV6-6	TRBJ1-4
CASSPRGGANTEAFF	TGTGCCAGCAGCCCACGGGGAGGGGCAAACACTGAAGCTTTCTTT	NA	once	TRBV7-9	TRBJ1-1
CASSHTGTGGETQYF	TGTGCCAGCAGCCACACAGGGACAGGGGGGGAGACCCAGTACTTC	TRBD1	NA	TRBV5-6	TRBJ2-5
CASSTIAGGLTDTQYF	TGTGCCAGCAGCACTATAGCGGGGGGCCTCACAGATACGCAGTATTTT	TRBD2	NA	TRBV9	TRBJ2-3
CASGQGVTIYF	TGTGCCAGCGGACAGGGAGTCACCATATATTTT	TRBD1	NA	TRBV6-5	TRBJ1-3
CASSLNGQIVTDTQYF	TGTGCCAGCAGCTTGAACGGACAGATCGTTACAGATACGCAGTATTTT	NA	NA	TRBV5-8	TRBJ2-3
CASSLTGMNTEAFF	TGTGCCAGCAGCTTAACAGGGATGAACACTGAAGCTTTCTTT	NA	NA	TRBV5-5	TRBJ1-1
CASSQRGGGRTDTQYF	TGTGCCAGCAGCCAGAGAGGAGGGGGCCGCACAGATACGCAGTATTTT	NA	once	TRBV14	TRBJ2-3
CASSRGNEQFF	TGCGCCAGCAGCCGGGGGAACGAGCAGTTCTTC	NA	NA	TRBV5-1	TRBJ2-1
CASSLRGQDNSPLHF	TGCGCCAGCAGCTTGAGGGGACAGGATAATTCACCCCTCCACTTT	TRBD1	NA	TRBV5-1	TRBJ1-6
CASMAQGSSGYTF	TGTGCCAGCATGGCACAGGGGTCTTCTGGCTACACCTTC	TRBD1	NA	TRBV7-9	TRBJ1-2
CASSYRGGLQETQYF	TGTGCCAGCAGTTACCGCGGGGGGCTCCAAGAGACCCAGTACTTC	TRBD2	NA	TRBV6-2/TRBV6-3	TRBJ2-5
CASSQVRRYRAVPPLHF	TGTGCCAGCAGCCAAGTTCGACGGTACAGGGCCGTCCCACCCCTCCACTTT	NA	NA	TRBV3-1/TRBV3-2	TRBJ1-6
CATSDPGLADHNEQFF	TGTGCCACCAGTGACCCGGGACTAGCGGATCACAATGAGCAGTTCTTC	TRBD2	NA	TRBV24-1	TRBJ2-1
CASSLVMGATEAFF	TGTGCCAGCAGCTTAGTGATGGGGGCTACTGAAGCTTTCTTT	NA	NA	TRBV7-2	TRBJ1-1
CASSQDISPLNEAFF	TGCGCCAGCAGCCAAGATATATCACCCTTAAATGAGGCTTTCTTT	NA	NA	TRBV4-3	TRBJ1-1
CAISESWEGVYEQYF	TGTGCCATCAGTGAGTCGTGGGAGGGGGTATACGAGCAGTACTTC	NA	NA	TRBV10-3	TRBJ2-7
CASSGLAGRETQYF	TGTGCCAGCAGTGGTCTAGCGGGGAGAGAGACCCAGTACTTC	TRBD2	NA	TRBV2	TRBJ2-5
CASSPGQRFLLSYEQYF	TGTGCCAGCAGTCCCGGACAGAGATTTCTTCTTTCCTACGAGCAGTACTTC	NA	NA	TRBV28	TRBJ2-7
CAWGLAGSQETQYF	TGTGCCTGGGGACTAGCGGGGAGCCAAGAGACCCAGTACTTC	TRBD2	NA	TRBV30	TRBJ2-5
CASSQEGGPGVRFVTGANVLTF	TGCGCCAGCAGCCAAGAGGGGGGTCCCGGGGTTCGCTTTGTGACTGGGGCCAACGTCCTGACTTTC	NA	NA	TRBV4-3	TRBJ2-6
CSVIGTVPNLF	TGCAGCGTTATTGGGACAGTCCCTAATCTCTTT	TRBD1	NA	TRBV29-1	TRBJ1-1
CASSLGGAGTDTQYF	TGTGCCAGCAGCTTGGGGGGGGCCGGTACAGATACGCAGTATTTT	NA	once	TRBV13	TRBJ2-3
CASSPPGSSTDTQYF	TGTGCCAGCTCACCCCCGGGAAGTAGCACAGATACGCAGTATTTT	NA	NA	TRBV18	TRBJ2-3
CASSLRQGDPSGYTF	TGTGCCAGCAGCCTGAGACAGGGGGACCCGTCTGGCTACACCTTC	TRBD1	few	TRBV7-2	TRBJ1-2